This T cell receptor beta chain was captured by sequencing in a study of blood T cell repertoires in COVID-19 (dated by TCRdb to 2018 to 2020). With respect to the entire study: The collaborator samples originated in the United States, Italy and Spain and spanned the acute and convalescent phases of COVID-19. The prospective study material was composed of cDNA or gDNA derived from T cells, B-cell-depleted T cells, or PBMCs. The dataset comprised deeply sampled blood TCRbeta repertoires from subjects exposed to, actively infected with, or recovered from COVID-19. A freely available public database, intended as a resource for researchers studying the immune response to SARS-CoV-2, is where the repertoires were released. The samples were drawn from two sources: the first 160 participants of the ongoing ImmuneRACE study, and 1,254 subjects contributed by 6 global collaborators. A de-identified subject ID, COVID-19 status, age in years and sex were almost always included in the sample metadata. Where HLA class I and class II types were available, the types were taken from metadata supplied by the sample provider, not from assay-based typing.

Taken from cysteine to phenylalanine, the CDR3 has 14 residues. The read is trimmed to its CDR3 DNA, 42 bases read in frame from base 1. Trimming removed 1 base from V and 0 bases from J, leaving 7 bases between the germline ends. CDR1 SGHTA and CDR2 FQGNSA are derived from the germline V gene. Here is what the overall study found, with its caveats: Clinical and demographic metadata were provided uncurated, with the amount varying by source and participant.

TCRbeta CDR3 regions were amplified from genomic DNA using the immunoSEQ Assay, a bias-controlled multiplex PCR. Processing in the source paper ran as follows. The number of nucleated cells in each sample was estimated from the amplification of reference gene primers within the assay. To quantify the absolute abundance of each unique TCRbeta CDR3 rearrangement, sequence reads were collapsed and filtered. Productive Simpson clonality was computed per sample as the square root of Simpson's diversity index over productive rearrangements. What TCRdb holds here is the immuneACCESS table cut down to in-frame rearrangements. Part of the clones is not present; checked against another copy, under half of the missing clones reflect an unresolved V gene, and the others are unexplained. For V, J and clone size, that table is used; D and trimming come from the DNA. Across this sample there are roughly 200,000 clones, with 88% seen only once. The biggest ten clones account for under 2% of the sample.

Whole blood was collected in K2EDTA tubes by collaborating institutions according to the institutions' own protocols. Collaborator samples were shipped for TCRbeta analysis as frozen whole blood, isolated PBMCs, or DNA extracted from either sample type. As regards this clone: Its antigen remains unidentified. Base qualities are not at hand, and no much larger clone is one base apart.

The sequencing sample was made of peripheral blood. Recombination joined TRBV7-2 with TRBJ2-7, with TRBD2 as a weak D call on 5 bases. The receptor was isolated from a man between 18 and 29 years old with active or convalescent COVID-19. The nucleotides read TGTGCCAGCAGCTTAGTAGCGTTCTCCTACGAGCAGTACTTC. It translates as CASSLVAFSYEQYF.